This T cell receptor beta chain was captured in a study of blood T cell repertoires in COVID-19. Study information: Samples representing acute and convalescent COVID-19 were sourced from the United States, Italy and Spain.

Cohort allocation depended upon clinical history that participants reported. Two consecutive negative NP/OP PCR tests, clearance, or resolved symptoms defined Cohort 3 recovery. CDR1 and CDR2 (germline): LNHDA, SQIVND (reference sequence). J was trimmed by 4 bases and V by 5 bases; bases with no gene match: 7. The CDR3 loop spans 14 amino acids. Repertoires were generated with immunoSEQ multiplex PCR, while TCRdb's copy carries only in-frame clones and drops some. The table lists about 360,000 clones, 87% of them singletons. Specimen: PBMCs or T cells enriched from blood (not recorded which). This TCR was recovered from a man under 40 who had recovered from COVID-19. The V and J genes are TRBV19 and TRBJ1-1; 7 bases map to TRBD1. The CDR3 protein is CASSAQGVGTEAFF. Here the CDR3 DNA reads TGTGCCAGTAGTGCGCAGGGGGTAGGCACTGAAGCTTTCTTT.